Listed here is a single T cell receptor beta chain. Its antigen is as yet unknown. The data belong to a study of CD4 T cells in relation to SARS-CoV-2 and coronaviruses. Per germline, CDR1 KGHSH and CDR2 LQKENI. The CDR3 is made up of 15 amino acids. V lost 2 bases and J 5 bases, leaving 12 bases between the germline ends. CD4+ T cells from unexposed donors were obtained before the COVID-19 pandemic (2011-2018). After roughly ten days of culture, CD4+ T cells were isolated. Unexposed-donor CD4+ T cells were probed with SARS-CoV-2 S/N and four cold-coronavirus spikes, cells permitting. Some clones are missing from TCRdb's copy, which holds only in-frame ones; the method was immunoSEQ multiplex PCR. The data show under 25,000 clones, roughly 80% seen once.

This receptor was taken from a human donor in good health. The source material was CD4+ T cells from PBMCs, cultured in vitro. The rearrangement joins TRBV18 to TRBJ2-2; D is unresolved. Here the CDR3 DNA reads TGTGCCAGCTCACCAAACAGCCAAAGAACCGGGGAGCTGTTTTTT. Translated: CASSPNSQRTGELFF. The variable domain in full, with the rest retrieved from reference TRBV18 and TRBJ2-2, is NAGVMQNPRHLVRRRGQEARLRCSPMKGHSHVYWYRQLPEEGLKFMVYLQKENIIDESGMPKERFSAEFPKEGPSILRIQQVVRGDSAAYFCASSPNSQRTGELFFGEGSRLTVL.